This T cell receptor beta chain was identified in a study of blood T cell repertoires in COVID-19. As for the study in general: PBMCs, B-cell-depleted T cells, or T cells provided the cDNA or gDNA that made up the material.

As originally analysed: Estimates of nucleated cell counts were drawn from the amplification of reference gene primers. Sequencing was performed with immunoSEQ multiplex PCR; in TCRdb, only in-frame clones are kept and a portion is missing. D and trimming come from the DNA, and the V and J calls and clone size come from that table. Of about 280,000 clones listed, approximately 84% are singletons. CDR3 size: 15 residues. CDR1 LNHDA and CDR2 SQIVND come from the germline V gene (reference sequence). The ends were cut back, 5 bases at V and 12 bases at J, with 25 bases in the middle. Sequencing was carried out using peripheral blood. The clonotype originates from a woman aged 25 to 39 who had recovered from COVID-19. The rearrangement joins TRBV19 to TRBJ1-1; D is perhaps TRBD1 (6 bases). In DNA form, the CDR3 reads TGTGCCAGTAGTCTCGGGGGGACGCCGGGGGCGAAAACTTTCTTT. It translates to CASSLGGTPGAKTFF.